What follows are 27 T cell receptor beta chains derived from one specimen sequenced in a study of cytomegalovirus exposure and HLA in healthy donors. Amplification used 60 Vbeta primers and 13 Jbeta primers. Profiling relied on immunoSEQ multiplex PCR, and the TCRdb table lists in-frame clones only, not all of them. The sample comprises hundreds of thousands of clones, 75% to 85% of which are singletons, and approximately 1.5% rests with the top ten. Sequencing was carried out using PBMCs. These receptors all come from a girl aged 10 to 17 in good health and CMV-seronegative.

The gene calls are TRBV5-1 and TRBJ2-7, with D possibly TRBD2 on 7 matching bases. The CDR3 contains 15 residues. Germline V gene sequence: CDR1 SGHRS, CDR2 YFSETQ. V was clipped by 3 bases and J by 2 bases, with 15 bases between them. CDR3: CASSSGASGTYEQYF. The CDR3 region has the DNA TGCGCCAGCAGCTCAGGGGCTAGCGGTACCTACGAGCAGTACTTC.

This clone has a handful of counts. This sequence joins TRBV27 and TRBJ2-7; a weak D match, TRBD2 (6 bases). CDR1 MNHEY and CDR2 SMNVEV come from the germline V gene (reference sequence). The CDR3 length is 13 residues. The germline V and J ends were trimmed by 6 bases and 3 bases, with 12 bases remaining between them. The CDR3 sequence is CASSHGRGYEQYF. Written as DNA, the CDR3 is TGTGCCAGCAGCCACGGGAGAGGCTACGAGCAGTACTTC.

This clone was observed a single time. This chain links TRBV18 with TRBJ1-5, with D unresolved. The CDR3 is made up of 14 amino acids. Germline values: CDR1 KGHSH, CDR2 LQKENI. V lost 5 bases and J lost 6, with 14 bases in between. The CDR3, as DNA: TGTGCCAGCTCAGCCGCTCAGGTAATTCAGCCCCAGCATTTT. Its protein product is CASSAAQVIQPQHF.

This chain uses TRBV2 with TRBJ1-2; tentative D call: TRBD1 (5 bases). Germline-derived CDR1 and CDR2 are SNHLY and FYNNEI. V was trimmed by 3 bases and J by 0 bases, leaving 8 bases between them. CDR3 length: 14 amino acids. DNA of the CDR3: TGTGCCAGCAGTGAGTGGGGCTCTAACTATGGCTACACCTTC. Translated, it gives CASSEWGSNYGYTF.

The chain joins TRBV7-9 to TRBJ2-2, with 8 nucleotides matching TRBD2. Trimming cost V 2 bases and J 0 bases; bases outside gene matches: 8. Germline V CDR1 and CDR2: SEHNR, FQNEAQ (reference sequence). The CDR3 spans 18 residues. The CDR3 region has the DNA TGTGCCAGCAGCTTACCGGTTACTAGCGGAGCGAACACCGGGGAGCTGTTTTTT. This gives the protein CASSLPVTSGANTGELFF.

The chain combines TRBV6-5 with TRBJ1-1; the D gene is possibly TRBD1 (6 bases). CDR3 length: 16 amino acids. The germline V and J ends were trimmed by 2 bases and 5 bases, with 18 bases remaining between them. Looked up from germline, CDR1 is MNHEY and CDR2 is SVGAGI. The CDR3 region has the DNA TGTGCCAGCAGTTACGCCACAGGGATACTCCATACTGAAGCTTTCTTT. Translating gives CASSYATGILHTEAFF.

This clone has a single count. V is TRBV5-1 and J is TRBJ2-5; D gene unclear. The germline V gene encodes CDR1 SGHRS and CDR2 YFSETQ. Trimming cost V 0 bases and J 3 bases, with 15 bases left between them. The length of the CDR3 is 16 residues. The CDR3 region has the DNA TGCGCCAGCAGCTTGGTCGTAGTAGCCCCAAAAGAGACCCAGTACTTC. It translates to CASSLVVVAPKETQYF.

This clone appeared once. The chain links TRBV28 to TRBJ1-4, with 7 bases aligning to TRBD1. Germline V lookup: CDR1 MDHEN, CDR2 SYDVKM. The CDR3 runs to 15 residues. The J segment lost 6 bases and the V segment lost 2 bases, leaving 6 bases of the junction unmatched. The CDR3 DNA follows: TGTGCCAGCAGTTTAGGGGGACAGTCCGATGAAAAACTGTTTTTT. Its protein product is CASSLGGQSDEKLFF.

CDR3 residues: CASTSGQGPYEQYF. The CDR3, as DNA: TGTGCCAGCACATCGGGACAGGGCCCCTACGAGCAGTACTTC. The rearrangement links TRBV27 to TRBJ2-7, with 9 nucleotides matching TRBD1. The V gene's germline CDR1 is MNHEY and CDR2 SMNVEV (reference sequence). Losses at the gene ends were 7 bases for V and 2 bases for J; bases not matched to a gene: 6. The length of the CDR3 is 14 residues.

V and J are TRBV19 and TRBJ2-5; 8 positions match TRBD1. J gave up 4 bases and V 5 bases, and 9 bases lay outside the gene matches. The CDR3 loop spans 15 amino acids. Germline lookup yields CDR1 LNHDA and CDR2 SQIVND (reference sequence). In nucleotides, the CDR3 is TGTGCCAGTAGTTTCCGCTCAGACAGGGGAGAGACCCAGTACTTC. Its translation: CASSFRSDRGETQYF. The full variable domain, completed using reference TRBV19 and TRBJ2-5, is DGGITQSPKYLFRKEGQNVTLSCEQNLNHDAMYWYRQDPGQGLRLIYYSQIVNDFQKGDIAEGYSVSREKKESFPLTVTSAQKNPTAFYLCASSFRSDRGETQYFGPGTRLLVL.

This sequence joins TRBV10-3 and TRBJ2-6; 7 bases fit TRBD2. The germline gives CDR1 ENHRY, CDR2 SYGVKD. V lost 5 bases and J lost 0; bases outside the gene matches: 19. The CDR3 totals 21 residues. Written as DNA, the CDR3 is TGTGCCATCAGTAGTAGCGGGTTGGGCCGGGGTACAGACTCTGGGGCCAACGTCCTGACTTTC. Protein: CAISSSGLGRGTDSGANVLTF.

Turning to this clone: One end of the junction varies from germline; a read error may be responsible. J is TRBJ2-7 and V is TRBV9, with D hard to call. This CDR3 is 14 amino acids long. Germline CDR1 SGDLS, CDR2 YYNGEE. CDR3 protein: CASSVDGSPGLPIF. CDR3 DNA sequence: TGTGCCAGCAGCGTAGACGGAAGTCCAGGTTTACCTATCTTC.

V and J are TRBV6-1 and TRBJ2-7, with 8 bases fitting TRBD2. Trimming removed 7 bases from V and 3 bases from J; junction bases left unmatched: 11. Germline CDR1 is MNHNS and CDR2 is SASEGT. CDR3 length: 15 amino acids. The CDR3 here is CASTKEAGDHYEQYF. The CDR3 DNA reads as TGTGCCAGCACCAAAGAAGCGGGAGACCACTACGAGCAGTACTTC.

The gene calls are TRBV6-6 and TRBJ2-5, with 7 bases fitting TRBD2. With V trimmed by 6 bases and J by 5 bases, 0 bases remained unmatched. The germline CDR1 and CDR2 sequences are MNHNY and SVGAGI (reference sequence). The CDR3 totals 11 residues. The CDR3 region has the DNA TGTGCCAGCAGAGCGGGGGAGACCCAGTACTTC. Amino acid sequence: CASRAGETQYF.

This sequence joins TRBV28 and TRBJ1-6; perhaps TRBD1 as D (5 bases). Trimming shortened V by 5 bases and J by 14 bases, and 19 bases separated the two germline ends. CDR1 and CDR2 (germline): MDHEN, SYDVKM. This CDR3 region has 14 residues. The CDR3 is CASSRGGTLFTLHF. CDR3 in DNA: TGTGCCAGCAGTCGGGGGGGGACCCTCTTCACCCTCCACTTT.

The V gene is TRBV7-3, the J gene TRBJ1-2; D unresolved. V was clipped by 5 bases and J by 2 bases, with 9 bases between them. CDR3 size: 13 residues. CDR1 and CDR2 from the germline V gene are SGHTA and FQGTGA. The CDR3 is CASSPQRNYGYTF. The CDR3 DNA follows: TGTGCCAGCAGCCCCCAACGGAACTATGGCTACACCTTC.

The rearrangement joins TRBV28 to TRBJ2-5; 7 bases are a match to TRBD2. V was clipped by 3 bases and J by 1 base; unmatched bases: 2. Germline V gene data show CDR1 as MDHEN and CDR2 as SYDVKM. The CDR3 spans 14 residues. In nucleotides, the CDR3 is TGTGCCAGCAGTTTGGGGGGGTCCCAAGAGACCCAGTACTTC. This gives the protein CASSLGGSQETQYF. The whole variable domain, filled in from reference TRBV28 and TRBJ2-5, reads DVKVTQSSRYLVKRTGEKVFLECVQDMDHENMFWYRQDPGLGLRLIYFSYDVKMKEKGDIPEGYSVSREKKERFSLILESASTNQTSMYLCASSLGGSQETQYFGPGTRLLVL.

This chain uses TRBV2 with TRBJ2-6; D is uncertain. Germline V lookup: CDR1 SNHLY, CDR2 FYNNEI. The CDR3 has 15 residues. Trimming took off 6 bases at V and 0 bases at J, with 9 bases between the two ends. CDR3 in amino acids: CASRTQHSGANVLTF. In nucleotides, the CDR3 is TGTGCCAGCAGGACTCAGCACTCTGGGGCCAACGTCCTGACTTTC.

The CDR3 DNA follows: TGTGCCAGCAGCTTCCTGACAGTTGACACTGAAGCTTTCTTT. This translates into CASSFLTVDTEAFF. This chain connects TRBV7-9 to TRBJ1-1; TRBD1 might be the D (5 bases). In germline, CDR1 is SEHNR, CDR2 FQNEAQ (reference sequence). This CDR3 comprises 14 residues. V lost 3 bases and J 3 bases, leaving 11 bases between the germline ends.

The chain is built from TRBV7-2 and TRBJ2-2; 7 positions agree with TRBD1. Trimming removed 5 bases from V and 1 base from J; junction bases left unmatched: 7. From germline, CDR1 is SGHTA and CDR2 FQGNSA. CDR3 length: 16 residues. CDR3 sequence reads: CASSPSPGGNTGELFF. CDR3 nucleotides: TGTGCCAGCAGCCCTTCGCCAGGGGGGAACACCGGGGAGCTGTTTTTT.

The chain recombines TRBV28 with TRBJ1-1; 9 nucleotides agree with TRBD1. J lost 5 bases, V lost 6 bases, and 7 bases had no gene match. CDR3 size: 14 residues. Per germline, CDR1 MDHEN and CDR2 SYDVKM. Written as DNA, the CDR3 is TGTGCCAGCAGGGGGGACAGGGCCTGGACTGAAGCTTTCTTT. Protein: CASRGDRAWTEAFF.

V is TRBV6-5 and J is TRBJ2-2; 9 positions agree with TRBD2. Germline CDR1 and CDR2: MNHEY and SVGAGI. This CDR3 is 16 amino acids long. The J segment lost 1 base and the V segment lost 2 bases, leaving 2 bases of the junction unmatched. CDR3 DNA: TGTGCCAGCAGTTACGGGCGGGAGGGGAACACCGGGGAGCTGTTTTTT. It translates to CASSYGREGNTGELFF.

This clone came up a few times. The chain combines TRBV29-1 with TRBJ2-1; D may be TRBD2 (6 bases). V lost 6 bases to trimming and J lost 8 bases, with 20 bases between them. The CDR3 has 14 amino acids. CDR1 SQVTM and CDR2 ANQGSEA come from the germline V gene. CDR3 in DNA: TGCAGCGTCCTCGGGACTCTTAGTCAAGATGAGCAGTTCTTC. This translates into CSVLGTLSQDEQFF.

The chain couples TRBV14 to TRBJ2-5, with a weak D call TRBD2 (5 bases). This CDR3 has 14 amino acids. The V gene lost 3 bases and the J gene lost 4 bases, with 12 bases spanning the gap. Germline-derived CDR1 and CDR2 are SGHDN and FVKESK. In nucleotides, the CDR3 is TGTGCCAGCAGCCAGGACGGCGAGGGAGAGACCCAGTACTTC. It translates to CASSQDGEGETQYF.

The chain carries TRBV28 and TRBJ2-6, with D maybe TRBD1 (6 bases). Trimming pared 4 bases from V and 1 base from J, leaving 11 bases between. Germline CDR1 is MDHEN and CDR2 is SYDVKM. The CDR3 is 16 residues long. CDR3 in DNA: TGTGCCAGCAGTTACCAAGGGGGATCTGGGGCCAACGTCCTGACTTTC. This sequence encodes CASSYQGGSGANVLTF.

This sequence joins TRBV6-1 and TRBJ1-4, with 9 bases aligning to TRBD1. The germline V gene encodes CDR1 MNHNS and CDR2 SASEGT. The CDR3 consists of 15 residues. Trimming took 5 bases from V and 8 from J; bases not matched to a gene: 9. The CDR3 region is CASSLMDRGNEKLFF. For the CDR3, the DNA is TGTGCCAGCAGTCTTATGGACAGGGGAAACGAAAAACTGTTTTTT.

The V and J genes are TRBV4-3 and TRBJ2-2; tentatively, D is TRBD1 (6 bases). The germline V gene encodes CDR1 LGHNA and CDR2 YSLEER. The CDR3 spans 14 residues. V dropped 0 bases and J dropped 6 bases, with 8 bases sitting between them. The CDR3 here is CASSQETGSGELFF. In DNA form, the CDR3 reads TGCGCCAGCAGCCAAGAGACAGGTTCCGGGGAGCTGTTTTTT.